This entry lists 24 T cell receptor beta chains sequenced from one sample in a study of spatial heterogeneity in lung cancer. Time point here: sample taken at primary tumor resection. TCRdb ran MiXCR on the 5' RACE reads and lists one entry per CDR3 protein. The data contain about 92,000 distinct CDR3 sequences, more than 10% of them singletons. Sequenced material: PBMCs, taken at surgery. The receptor set was obtained from a male donor with early-stage non-small cell lung cancer.

The gene calls are TRBV6-2 or TRBV6-3 and TRBJ2-1; 7 bases fit TRBD1. The CDR3 has 15 amino acids. V was pared by 6 bases and J by 7 bases, with 12 bases of the junction left unmatched. Per the germline V gene, CDR1 is MNHEY and CDR2 is SVGEGT. In DNA, the CDR3 is TGTGCCAGCAGAATAAACAGGGGCAGGTGGAATGAGCAGTTCTTC. As protein: CASRINRGRWNEQFF.

The CDR3 reads CSARRDRAGEQYF. The CDR3 bases are TGCAGTGCTAGAAGGGACAGGGCGGGCGAGCAGTACTTC. V and J are TRBV20-1 and TRBJ2-7; TRBD1 aligns across 9 bases. The CDR3 length is 13 residues. J lost 6 bases, V lost 2 bases, and 5 bases had no gene match. Looked up from germline, CDR1 is DFQATT and CDR2 is SNEGSKA (reference sequence).

The rearrangement uses TRBV5-4 and TRBJ2-7; 11 positions agree with TRBD2. Germline loops: CDR1 SGHNT, CDR2 YYREEE (reference sequence). With V trimmed by 2 bases and J by 3 bases, 4 bases remained unmatched. This CDR3 has 15 amino acids. CDR3 region: CASSFYSGRVYEQYF. The DNA for the CDR3 is TGTGCCAGCAGCTTCTATAGCGGGAGGGTCTACGAGCAGTACTTC.

This clonotype showed up just a few times. The chain uses TRBV4-2 and TRBJ1-2; perhaps TRBD1 as D (5 bases). V was shortened by 4 bases and J by 7 bases, with 22 bases between the two germline ends. CDR1 is LGHNA and CDR2 is YNFKEQ in the germline V gene. This CDR3 region has 16 residues. CDR3 protein: CASSPLDPSRDSGYTF. CDR3 bases: TGTGCCAGCAGCCCCCTTGATCCGTCCAGGGATAGTGGCTACACCTTC.

At least ten counts were recorded for this clonotype. This sequence joins TRBV5-1 and TRBJ2-6; a weak D match, TRBD1 (6 bases). This CDR3 contains 20 residues. Germline CDR1 reads SGHRS; CDR2 reads YFSETQ. V lost 4 bases to trimming and J lost 2 bases, with 25 bases between them. The CDR3 nucleotides are TGCGCCAGCAGCCCGGGCCCCGGGACACCATATGGTACTGGGGCCAACGTCCTGACTTTC. Amino acid sequence: CASSPGPGTPYGTGANVLTF.

This clonotype was picked up many times. The chain is built from TRBV27 and TRBJ2-2; D ambiguous. Looked up from germline, CDR1 is MNHEY and CDR2 is SMNVEV (reference sequence). With 7 bases removed from V and 4 bases from J, the gap between germline ends came to 10 bases. This CDR3 is built from 13 residues. The CDR3 DNA reads TGTGCCAGCACCCGGACGGTCACCGGGGAGCTGTTTTTT. It codes for CASTRTVTGELFF.

This clonotype showed up just a few times. The chain uses TRBV7-3 and TRBJ1-1; D gene ambiguous. V shed 1 base and J shed 0 bases, with 6 bases lying between them. From germline, CDR1 is SGHTA and CDR2 FQGTGA. This CDR3 has 14 amino acids. The CDR3 loop reads CASSLRAVNTEAFF. In DNA, the CDR3 is TGTGCCAGCAGCTTAAGGGCAGTGAACACTGAAGCTTTCTTT.

The J gene is TRBJ2-3, the V gene TRBV7-2, with TRBD2 matching 7 bases. V gave up 3 bases and J gave up 6 bases; unmatched junction bases: 6. The CDR3 has 14 residues. CDR1 SGHTA and CDR2 FQGNSA come from the germline V gene. The CDR3 bases are TGTGCCAGCAGCTTTGGCGGGAGAGGTGATACGCAGTATTTT. Its translation: CASSFGGRGDTQYF.

This clonotype has at least ten counts. The chain carries TRBV5-1 and TRBJ2-5; TRBD1 matches 7 bases. Unmatched junction bases numbered 19, after V lost 4 bases and J lost 1 base. The CDR3 spans 19 residues. Germline V gene lookup returns CDR1 SGHRS and CDR2 YFSETQ. The CDR3 DNA reads TGCGCCAGCAGCCAGTACTACTCCGCCGGGACAGAGGGCCAAGAGACCCAGTACTTC. Translating gives CASSQYYSAGTEGQETQYF.

This clonotype was seen ten or more times. The chain couples TRBV4-1 to TRBJ2-7, with TRBD1 matching 12 bases. CDR3 length: 15 amino acids. The V segment lost 3 bases and the J segment 3 bases; nucleotides outside the gene matches: 3. Looked up from germline, CDR1 is MGHRA and CDR2 is YSYEKL. The CDR3 DNA sequence: TGCGCCAGCAGCCAGAGGGACAGGGGGCTCTACGAGCAGTACTTC. Residues: CASSQRDRGLYEQYF.

This clonotype was observed a few times. The chain uses TRBV29-1 and TRBJ2-2, with D possibly matching TRBD2 (7 bases). Germline V CDR1 and CDR2: SQVTM, ANQGSEA. The CDR3 consists of 16 residues. Trimming took 7 bases from V and 0 from J, leaving 18 bases between them. For the CDR3, the DNA is TGCAGCGAGACAGGTGCGGGAGTCTCGAACACCGGGGAGCTGTTTTTT. Translation: CSETGAGVSNTGELFF.

This clonotype has only a few counts. The CDR3 loop is CASGDRPWNTEAFF. The CDR3 bases are TGTGCCAGCGGCGACAGACCATGGAACACTGAAGCTTTCTTT. The chain couples TRBV12-3 or TRBV12-4 to TRBJ1-1, with D possibly being TRBD1 (5 bases). Between the trimmed V and J ends, which lost 8 bases and 1 base, there was a span of 14 bases. The CDR3 is 14 residues long.

This rearrangement joins TRBV20-1 to TRBJ2-3; either TRBD1 or TRBD2 may fit D (5 bases each). Germline V gene sequence: CDR1 DFQATT, CDR2 SNEGSKA (reference sequence). This CDR3 spans 10 amino acids. CDR3 region: CGGSTDTQYF. In nucleotides, the CDR3 is TGCGGGGGAAGCACAGATACGCAGTATTTT.

There are many counts of this clonotype. The chain joins TRBV5-4 to TRBJ1-1; unclear D gene. The CDR3 spans 12 residues. CDR1 and CDR2 (germline): SGHNT, YYREEE (reference sequence). V was clipped by 3 bases and J by 7 bases, with 10 bases between them. The CDR3 loop reads CASSSPPFEAFF. The CDR3 DNA sequence: TGTGCCAGCAGCTCACCCCCCTTTGAAGCTTTCTTT.

This clonotype was seen repeatedly, ten times or more. This sequence joins TRBV4-2 and TRBJ2-2; D is undetermined. The germline CDR1 and CDR2 sequences are LGHNA and YNFKEQ. V was shortened by 0 bases and J by 6 bases, with 8 bases between the two germline ends. CDR3 length equals 14 residues. CDR3 loop: CASSQDPLAGELFF. In nucleotides, the CDR3 is TGTGCCAGCAGCCAAGATCCGTTAGCCGGGGAGCTGTTTTTT.

The chain couples TRBV5-1 to TRBJ2-7, with 10 bases aligning to TRBD2. This CDR3 spans 14 amino acids. With V trimmed by 3 bases and J by 0 bases, 0 bases remained unmatched. Germline V lookup: CDR1 SGHRS, CDR2 YFSETQ. The CDR3 loop reads CASSSSGSSYEQYF. The CDR3, as DNA: TGCGCCAGCAGCTCTAGCGGGAGCTCCTACGAGCAGTACTTC.

This clonotype was counted many times. The V call is TRBV28, the J call TRBJ1-1, with 7 bases matching TRBD1. The CDR3 loop spans 13 amino acids. Per germline, CDR1 MDHEN and CDR2 SYDVKM. With V trimmed by 11 bases and J by 6 bases, 12 bases remained unmatched. The CDR3 bases are TGTGCCGGACGGGCTACAGGGGCCCCTGAAGCTTTCTTT. Encoded protein: CAGRATGAPEAFF.

This clonotype was seen a few times. The V gene is TRBV20-1, the J gene TRBJ2-3, with 11 bases matching TRBD2. CDR1 is DFQATT and CDR2 is SNEGSKA in the germline V gene (reference sequence). This CDR3 has 14 amino acids. Trimming took 0 bases from V and 4 from J; bases not matched to a gene: 0. The CDR3 loop is CSAREGLAADTQYF. The DNA for the CDR3 is TGCAGTGCTAGAGAGGGACTAGCGGCAGATACGCAGTATTTT.

This clonotype showed up many times. The chain uses TRBV5-1 and TRBJ2-2; TRBD2 matches at 7 bases. Germline V CDR1 and CDR2: SGHRS, YFSETQ. CDR3 length equals 16 residues. V shed 2 bases, J shed 1 base, and the junction held 5 bases outside the gene matches. CDR3: CASSFVAGLNTGELFF. Here the CDR3 DNA reads TGCGCCAGCAGCTTTGTAGCGGGTTTGAACACCGGGGAGCTGTTTTTT.

This clonotype occurred a few times. J is TRBJ1-5 and V is TRBV6-6; no clear D gene. The CDR3 is 13 amino acids. Germline lookup yields CDR1 MNHNY and CDR2 SVGAGI (reference sequence). V lost 2 bases and J lost 3, with 5 bases in between. The CDR3 region is CASSYDNNQPQHF. The CDR3 coding sequence is TGTGCCAGCAGTTACGATAACAATCAGCCCCAGCATTTT.

The CDR3 sequence is CASSVAGRSDTQYF. The CDR3 region has the DNA TGTGCCAGCAGTGTAGCGGGCAGATCGGATACGCAGTATTTT. The chain uses TRBV28 and TRBJ2-3; the match to TRBD2 covers 7 bases. The germline V gene has CDR1 MDHEN and CDR2 SYDVKM. The CDR3 is made up of 14 amino acids. After removal of 5 bases from V and 6 bases from J, the junction contained 8 bases not matched to a gene.

At least ten counts were recorded for this clonotype. This chain uses TRBV29-1 with TRBJ2-1; TRBD1 matches 8 bases. CDR1 is SQVTM, CDR2 ANQGSEA, per germline. The V segment lost 1 base and the J segment 5 bases; nucleotides outside the gene matches: 7. The CDR3 length is 15 residues. The CDR3 loop is CSVEVGQGVNNEQFF. As DNA, the CDR3 is TGCAGCGTTGAAGTCGGACAGGGAGTAAACAATGAGCAGTTCTTC.

Only a few counts were recorded for this clonotype. The DNA for the CDR3 is TGTGCCAGCAGTTACTCGGACGGCGAAGAGACCCAGTACTTC. Encoded protein: CASSYSDGEETQYF. The gene calls are TRBV6-5 and TRBJ2-5; D uncertain. The CDR3 spans 14 residues. Looked up from germline, CDR1 is MNHEY and CDR2 is SVGAGI. V lost 0 bases and J lost 3, with 8 bases in between.

In its sample, this clonotype was seen a few times. This chain joins TRBV18 and TRBJ2-7; 9 nucleotides line up with TRBD2. Looked up from germline, CDR1 is KGHSH and CDR2 is LQKENI. The CDR3 runs to 16 residues. After removal of 1 base from V and 2 bases from J, the junction contained 6 bases not matched to a gene. The CDR3 loop is CASSPQLAGPAYEQYF. CDR3 bases: TGTGCCAGCTCACCACAACTAGCGGGTCCAGCCTACGAGCAGTACTTC.